This TCR beta chain stems from a study of cytomegalovirus exposure and HLA in healthy donors. Study-wide results and limits: Accurate HLA-A and HLA-B prediction from TCR beta sequences was reported for most subjects. The study put 150 to 200 TCR beta chains on its list as cytomegalovirus-associated.

Worth noting for this clone: The antigen remains undetermined.

Donors showed nominal health when sampled, although they likely had unrecorded immune exposures. Use of 60 Vbeta and 13 Jbeta primers characterized the PCR. Sequencing was performed with immunoSEQ multiplex PCR; in TCRdb, only in-frame clones are kept and a portion is missing. In all, the sample yields around 100,000 clones. V gave up 3 bases and J gave up 3 bases; unmatched junction bases: 9. CDR1 and CDR2 from the germline V gene are SGHNT and YYREEE (reference sequence). The CDR3 sequence is 17 residues long. The V gene is TRBV5-4, the J gene TRBJ2-1, with 10 bases that match TRBD1. The receptor was isolated from a man between 40 and 49 years old in good health and CMV-seronegative. Input material: PBMCs. CDR3 amino acids: CASSSNPGQGSYNEQFF. CDR3 sequence (DNA): TGTGCCAGCAGCTCGAATCCGGGACAGGGGAGCTACAATGAGCAGTTCTTC.